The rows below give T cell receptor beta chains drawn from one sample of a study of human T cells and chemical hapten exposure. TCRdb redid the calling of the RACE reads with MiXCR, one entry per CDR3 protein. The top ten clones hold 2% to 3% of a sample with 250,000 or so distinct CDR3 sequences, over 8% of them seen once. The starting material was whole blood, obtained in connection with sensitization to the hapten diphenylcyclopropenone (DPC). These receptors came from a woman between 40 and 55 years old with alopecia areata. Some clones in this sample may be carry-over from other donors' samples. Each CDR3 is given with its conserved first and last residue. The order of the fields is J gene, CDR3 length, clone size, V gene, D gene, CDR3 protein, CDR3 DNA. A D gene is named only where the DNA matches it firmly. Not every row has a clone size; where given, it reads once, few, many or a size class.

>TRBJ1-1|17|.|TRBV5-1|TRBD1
CASSLLGTGEVGTEAFF
TGCGCCAGCAGCTTGTTGGGGACAGGGGAGGTAGGCACTGAAGCTTTCTTT
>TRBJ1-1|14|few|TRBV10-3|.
CAISEVGSSTEAFF
TGTGCCATCAGTGAGGTGGGGAGTAGCACTGAAGCTTTCTTT
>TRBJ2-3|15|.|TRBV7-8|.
CASSRFGSVTDTQYF
TGTGCCAGCAGCCGTTTCGGGTCCGTCACAGATACGCAGTATTTT
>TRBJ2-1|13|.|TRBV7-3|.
CASSATGSNEQFF
TGTGCCAGCAGCGCTACAGGGAGCAATGAGCAGTTCTTC
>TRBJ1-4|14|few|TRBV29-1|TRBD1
CSVLTGEANEKLFF
TGCAGCGTTCTAACAGGGGAGGCTAATGAAAAACTGTTTTTT
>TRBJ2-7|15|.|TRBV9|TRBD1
CASSVRGQGTYEQYF
TGTGCCAGCAGCGTAAGGGGACAGGGGACCTACGAGCAGTACTTC
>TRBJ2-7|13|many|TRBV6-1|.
CASESLGRYEQYF
TGTGCCAGCGAGTCGCTGGGGCGGTACGAGCAGTACTTC
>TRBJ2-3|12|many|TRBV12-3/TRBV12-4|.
CASSRDTDTQYF
TGTGCCAGCAGTCGAGACACAGATACGCAGTATTTT
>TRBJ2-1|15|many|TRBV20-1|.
CSAYPAGRSYNEQFF
TGCAGTGCATACCCCGCGGGAAGGTCCTACAATGAGCAGTTCTTC
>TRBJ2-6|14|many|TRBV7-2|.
CASSPNSGANVLTF
TGTGCCAGCAGCCCTAATTCTGGGGCCAACGTCCTGACTTTC
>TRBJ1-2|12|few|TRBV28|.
CASSLFSGTSTF
TGTGCCAGCAGTTTGTTTTCGGGGACCTCCACCTTC
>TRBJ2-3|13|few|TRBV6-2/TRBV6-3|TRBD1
CASQGQPTDTQYF
TGTGCCAGCCAGGGACAGCCCACAGATACGCAGTATTTT
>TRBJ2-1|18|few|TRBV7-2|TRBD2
CASSLVPRLAGGGNEQFF
TGTGCCAGCAGCTTAGTCCCACGTCTGGCGGGAGGGGGCAATGAGCAGTTCTTC
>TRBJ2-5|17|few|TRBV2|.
CASSVSEDKVYQETQYF
TGTGCCAGCAGTGTATCCGAGGACAAAGTGTACCAAGAGACCCAGTACTTC
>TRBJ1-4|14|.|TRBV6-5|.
CASSYGGVDEKLFF
TGTGCCAGCAGTTACGGGGGTGTGGATGAAAAACTGTTTTTT
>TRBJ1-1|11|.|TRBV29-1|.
CSVARDTEAFF
TGCAGCGTTGCAAGAGATACTGAAGCTTTCTTT
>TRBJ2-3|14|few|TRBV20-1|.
CSASAGKGTDTQYF
TGCAGTGCTAGTGCGGGGAAGGGGACAGATACGCAGTATTTT
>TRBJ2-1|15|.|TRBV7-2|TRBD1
CASSLTGSEYNEQFF
TGTGCCAGCAGCTTGACAGGGTCCGAATACAATGAGCAGTTCTTC
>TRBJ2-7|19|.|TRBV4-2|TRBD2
CASSAPPGLAGVGFYEQYF
TGTGCCAGCAGCGCCCCGCCGGGACTAGCGGGAGTCGGATTCTACGAGCAGTACTTC
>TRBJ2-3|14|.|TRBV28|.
CASSWTNSRDTQYF
TGTGCCAGCAGTTGGACCAACAGCCGGGATACGCAGTATTTT
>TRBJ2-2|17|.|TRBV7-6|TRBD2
CASSSGTSGTNTGELFF
TGTGCCAGCAGCTCAGGGACTAGCGGGACGAACACCGGGGAGCTGTTTTTT
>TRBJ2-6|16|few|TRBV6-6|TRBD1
CASTPTGPSGANVLTF
TGTGCCAGCACCCCGACAGGGCCCTCTGGGGCCAACGTCCTGACTTTC
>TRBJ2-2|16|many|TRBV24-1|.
CATSGPGYQDTGELFF
TGTGCCACCAGTGGCCCGGGATATCAGGACACCGGGGAGCTGTTTTTT
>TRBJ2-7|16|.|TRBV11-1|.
CASSLVSTQVSYEQYF
TGTGCCAGCAGCTTAGTCAGCACTCAAGTTTCCTACGAGCAGTACTTC
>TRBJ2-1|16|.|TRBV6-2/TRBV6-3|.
CASSYSRGGSYNEQFF
TGTGCCAGCAGTTACTCCAGGGGGGGATCCTACAATGAGCAGTTCTTC
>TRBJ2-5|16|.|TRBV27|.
CASSLQGMGSKETQYF
TGTGCCAGCAGTTTGCAAGGGATGGGGTCTAAAGAGACCCAGTACTTC
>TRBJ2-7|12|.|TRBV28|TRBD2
CASGKPGGEQYF
TGTGCCAGTGGGAAACCGGGGGGCGAGCAGTACTTC
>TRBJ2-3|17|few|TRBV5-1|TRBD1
CASRWGQGRLSTDTQYF
TGCGCCAGCAGATGGGGACAGGGGCGGTTGAGCACAGATACGCAGTATTTT
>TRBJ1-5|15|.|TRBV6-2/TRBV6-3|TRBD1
CASRQTGGANQPQHF
TGTGCCAGCAGACAGACAGGGGGCGCAAATCAGCCCCAGCATTTT
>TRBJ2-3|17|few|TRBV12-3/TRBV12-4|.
CASSPKTGSSSTDTQYF
TGTGCCAGCAGTCCAAAGACAGGATCGTCTAGCACAGATACGCAGTATTTT
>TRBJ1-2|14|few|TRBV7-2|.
CASSTRTPNYGYTF
TGTGCCAGCAGCACCCGGACCCCTAACTATGGCTACACCTTC
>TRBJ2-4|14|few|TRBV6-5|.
CASSYTLAKNIQYF
TGTGCCAGCAGTTACACTTTAGCCAAAAACATTCAGTACTTC
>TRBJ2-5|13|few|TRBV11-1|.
CASSPGVGETQYF
TGTGCCAGCAGTCCAGGAGTTGGGGAGACCCAGTACTTC
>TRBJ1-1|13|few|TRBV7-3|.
CASSRDRGTEAFF
TGTGCCAGCAGCCGGGACCGAGGGACTGAAGCTTTCTTT
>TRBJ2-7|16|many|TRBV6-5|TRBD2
CASSFLSGRATNEQYF
TGTGCCAGCAGTTTTCTCAGCGGGAGGGCCACTAACGAGCAGTACTTC
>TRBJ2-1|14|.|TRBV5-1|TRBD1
CASSPGQGDNEQFF
TGCGCCAGCAGCCCGGGACAGGGTGACAATGAGCAGTTCTTC
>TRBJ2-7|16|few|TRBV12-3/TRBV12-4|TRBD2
CASSPMGGLGVGEQYF
TGTGCCAGCAGTCCGATGGGGGGACTAGGCGTTGGCGAGCAGTACTTC
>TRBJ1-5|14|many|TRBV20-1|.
CSARTAQSNQPQHF
TGCAGTGCTAGGACAGCCCAGAGCAATCAGCCCCAGCATTTT
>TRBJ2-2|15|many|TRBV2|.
CASSEIQTNTGELFF
TGTGCCAGCAGTGAGATTCAGACGAACACCGGGGAGCTGTTTTTT
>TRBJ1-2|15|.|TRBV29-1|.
CSVLDARGANYGYTF
TGCAGCGTTCTGGACGCCCGAGGGGCTAACTATGGCTACACCTTC
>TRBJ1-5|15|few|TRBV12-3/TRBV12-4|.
CASRSNGHSNQPQHF
TGTGCCAGCAGGTCTAACGGGCATAGCAATCAGCCCCAGCATTTT
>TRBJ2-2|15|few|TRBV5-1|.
CASSFQTANTGELFF
TGCGCCAGCAGCTTCCAGACGGCGAACACCGGGGAGCTGTTTTTT
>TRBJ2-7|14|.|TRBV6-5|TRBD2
CASSWSGASKSIYF
TGTGCCAGCAGCTGGAGCGGGGCAAGCAAGAGCATCTACTTC
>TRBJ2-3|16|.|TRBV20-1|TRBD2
CSAKTGTSGMADTQYF
TGCAGTGCCAAGACCGGGACTAGCGGGATGGCAGATACGCAGTATTTT
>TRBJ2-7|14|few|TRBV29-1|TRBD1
CSVGRDRLTYEQYF
TGCAGCGTTGGCCGGGACAGGCTTACCTACGAGCAGTACTTC
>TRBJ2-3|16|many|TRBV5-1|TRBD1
CASSLGDRLITDTQYF
TGCGCCAGCAGCCTAGGGGACAGGCTGATCACAGATACGCAGTATTTT
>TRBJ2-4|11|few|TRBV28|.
CASSLSNIQYF
TGTGCCAGCAGTTTATCGAACATTCAGTACTTC
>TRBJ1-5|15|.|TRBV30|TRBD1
CAWSVGTGSNQPQHF
TGTGCCTGGAGTGTTGGGACAGGGAGCAATCAGCCCCAGCATTTT
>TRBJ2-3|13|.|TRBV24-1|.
CATSDLPGYTQYF
TGTGCCACCAGTGATTTGCCTGGGTATACGCAGTATTTT
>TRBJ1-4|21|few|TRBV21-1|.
CASSKVGGTSHRVHLREKLFF
TGTGCCAGCAGCAAAGTAGGTGGGACATCGCACCGGGTCCACCTTCGTGAAAAACTGTTTTTT
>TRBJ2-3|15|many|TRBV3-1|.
CASSQDRVTTDTQYF
TGTGCCAGCAGCCAAGATAGGGTCACCACAGATACGCAGTATTTT
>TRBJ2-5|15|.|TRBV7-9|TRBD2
CASSLLTSRMETQYF
TGTGCCAGCAGCTTACTGACTAGCCGTATGGAGACCCAGTACTTC
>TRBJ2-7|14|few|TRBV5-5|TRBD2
CASSRLAGTYEQYF
TGTGCCAGCAGCCGACTAGCGGGGACCTACGAGCAGTACTTC
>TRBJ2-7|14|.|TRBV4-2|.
CASSQPTGVGEQYF
TGTGCCAGCAGTCAACCGACGGGGGTGGGCGAGCAGTACTTC
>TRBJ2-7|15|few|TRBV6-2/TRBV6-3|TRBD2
CATYAGEASSYEQYF
TGTGCCACGTACGCGGGGGAGGCGAGCTCCTACGAGCAGTACTTC